Below are 24 T cell receptor beta chains sequenced from a single sample in a study of T cell responses to AZD1222 COVID-19 vaccine. Using immunoSEQ multiplex PCR, the repertoire was profiled, and TCRdb retains in-frame clones only, with some absent. The sample has fewer than 120,000 clones; about nine tenths are singletons. The starting material was peripheral blood, obtained 28 days after the second AZD1222 dose. All receptors derive from an adult who received the AZD1222 COVID-19 vaccine.

The rearrangement links TRBV19 to TRBJ1-4; 10 bases align to TRBD1. Trimming at V came to 7 bases and at J to 6 bases, leaving 8 bases not matched to a gene. Germline CDR1 is LNHDA and CDR2 is SQIVND (reference sequence). The CDR3 is made up of 15 amino acids. The CDR3 spells CASKDRGREDEKLFF. Here the CDR3 DNA reads TGTGCCAGTAAAGACAGGGGGCGAGAAGATGAAAAACTGTTTTTT. Full variable domain (outside the CDR3, taken from reference TRBV19 and TRBJ1-4): DGGITQSPKYLFRKEGQNVTLSCEQNLNHDAMYWYRQDPGQGLRLIYYSQIVNDFQKGDIAEGYSVSREKKESFPLTVTSAQKNPTAFYLCASKDRGREDEKLFFGSGTQLSVL.

The chain recombines TRBV7-8 with TRBJ2-3, with 9 bases fitting TRBD1. In germline, CDR1 is SGHVS, CDR2 FQNEAQ. V was pared by 5 bases and J by 0 bases, with 3 bases of the junction left unmatched. The CDR3 sequence is 15 residues long. CDR3 in DNA: TGTGCCAGCAGCACGGGACAGGGCAGCACAGATACGCAGTATTTT. Protein sequence: CASSTGQGSTDTQYF.

The chain is built from TRBV20-1 and TRBJ2-1; no clear D gene. V shed 5 bases and J shed 4 bases, with 6 bases lying between them. The length of the CDR3 is 11 residues. In germline, CDR1 is DFQATT, CDR2 SNEGSKA (reference sequence). The CDR3 coding sequence is TGCAGTGCTCTCTCGTACAATGAGCAGTTCTTC. Its translation is CSALSYNEQFF.

The chain uses TRBV19 and TRBJ1-1, with unresolved D. CDR3 length: 14 amino acids. Deletions cut 3 bases from V and 1 base from J, with 9 bases between. Germline-derived CDR1 and CDR2 are LNHDA and SQIVND (reference sequence). As DNA, the CDR3 is TGTGCCAGTAGTATTGCGCGGAAGAACACTGAAGCTTTCTTT. It is translated as CASSIARKNTEAFF.

V and J are TRBV2 and TRBJ1-5, with D tentatively TRBD1 (5 bases). CDR1 and CDR2 from the germline V gene are SNHLY and FYNNEI. Deletions cut 4 bases from V and 9 bases from J, with 13 bases between. This CDR3 has 13 amino acids. The CDR3 nucleotides read TGTGCCAGCAGTGCTCGGGACCTAACGCCCCAGCATTTT. It yields the protein CASSARDLTPQHF.

The chain links TRBV2 to TRBJ2-1, with 13 bases aligning to TRBD2. This CDR3 contains 16 residues. CDR1 is SNHLY and CDR2 is FYNNEI in the germline V gene. V shed 3 bases, J shed 8 bases, and the junction held 7 bases outside the gene matches. The CDR3 DNA follows: TGTGCCAGCAGTGATCGGACTAGCGGGGGATTAGATGAGCAGTTCTTC. It yields the protein CASSDRTSGGLDEQFF.

The rearrangement links TRBV11-2 to TRBJ2-7, with TRBD1 identical over 9 bases. Per the germline V gene, CDR1 is SGHAT and CDR2 is FQNNGV. With V trimmed by 6 bases and J by 2 bases, 8 bases remained unmatched. The CDR3 length is 15 residues. The CDR3 nucleotides are TGTGCCAGCAGGGCTCCGGGACAGGGTGCCTACGAGCAGTACTTC. Translated: CASRAPGQGAYEQYF. Variable domain in full (rest from reference TRBV11-2 and TRBJ2-7): EAGVAQSPRYKIIEKRQSVAFWCNPISGHATLYWYQQILGQGPKLLIQFQNNGVVDDSQLPKDRFSAERLKGVDSTLKIQPAKLEDSAVYLCASRAPGQGAYEQYFGPGTRLTVT.

This rearrangement joins TRBV9 to TRBJ2-7, with unresolved D. Germline V gene lookup returns CDR1 SGDLS and CDR2 YYNGEE. Trimming removed 0 bases from V and 5 bases from J, with 3 bases in between. This CDR3 has 11 amino acids. The CDR3 sequence is CASSVGDEQYF. The CDR3 nucleotides are TGTGCCAGCAGCGTAGGTGACGAGCAGTACTTC. Full variable domain (outside the CDR3, taken from reference TRBV9 and TRBJ2-7): DSGVTQTPKHLITATGQRVTLRCSPRSGDLSVYWYQQSLDQGLQFLIQYYNGEERAKGNILERFSAQQFPDLHSELNLSSLELGDSALYFCASSVGDEQYFGPGTRLTVT.

This clone was seen once. The chain joins TRBV2 to TRBJ2-7; D is possibly TRBD1 (5 bases). CDR3 length: 14 amino acids. Per the germline V gene, CDR1 is SNHLY and CDR2 is FYNNEI. Trimming removed 7 bases from V and 0 bases from J, with 13 bases in between. CDR3 residues: CASIMDTGSYEQYF. CDR3 nucleotides: TGTGCCAGCATCATGGACACGGGCTCCTACGAGCAGTACTTC.

CDR3 protein: CATSRGGIVPGTDTQYF. The CDR3 coding sequence is TGTGCCACCAGCAGAGGGGGGATAGTACCTGGCACAGATACGCAGTATTTT. V and J are TRBV15 and TRBJ2-3; either TRBD1 or TRBD2 may supply D (5 bases each). CDR3 length: 17 residues. V lost 1 base and J 1 base, leaving 15 bases between the germline ends. Looked up from germline, CDR1 is LNHNV and CDR2 is YYDKDF (reference sequence).

This clone was found once. The genes are TRBV14 and TRBJ2-1; 14 bases agree with TRBD2. Per the germline V gene, CDR1 is SGHDN and CDR2 is FVKESK. Germline trimming cut 5 bases from V and 10 bases from J; bases unmatched to any gene: 4. This CDR3 contains 14 residues. CDR3: CASSWGLAGVEQFF. CDR3 sequence (DNA): TGTGCCAGCAGCTGGGGACTAGCGGGGGTGGAGCAGTTCTTC.

The chain's CDR3 is CATQSSPSSYNEQFF. The CDR3, as DNA: TGTGCCACCCAGTCCTCTCCGAGCTCCTACAATGAGCAGTTCTTC. The chain links TRBV10-3 to TRBJ2-1; D gene unclear. Trimming left V 10 bases short and J 0 bases short, with 16 bases between. The CDR3 has 15 residues. Germline V gene sequence: CDR1 ENHRY, CDR2 SYGVKD.

The J gene is TRBJ2-1, the V gene TRBV5-5; 11 bases line up with TRBD2. J lost 4 bases, V lost 6 bases, and 6 bases had no gene match. The CDR3 extends over 15 amino acids. CDR1 is SGHKS, CDR2 YYEKEE, per germline (reference sequence). The CDR3 coding sequence is TGTGCCAGCACCTCGACTAGCGGGGCTTACAATGAGCAGTTCTTC. Its translation is CASTSTSGAYNEQFF.

The chain joins TRBV5-4 to TRBJ1-2; D gene ambiguous. Per the germline V gene, CDR1 is SGHNT and CDR2 is YYREEE (reference sequence). The CDR3 runs 14 residues. Trimming cost V 1 base and J 5 bases, with 12 bases left between them. CDR3 amino acids: CASSLPQELYGYTF. CDR3 coding DNA: TGTGCCAGCAGCTTGCCCCAAGAACTATATGGCTACACCTTC. Full variable domain (rest looked up from reference TRBV5-4 and TRBJ1-2): ETGVTQSPTHLIKTRGQQVTLRCSSQSGHNTVSWYQQALGQGPQFIFQYYREEENGRGNFPPRFSGLQFPNYSSELNVNALELDDSALYLCASSLPQELYGYTFGSGTRLTVV.

The chain has TRBV7-2 and TRBJ2-7, with D perhaps TRBD1 (5 bases). The CDR3 length is 13 residues. Germline V gene lookup returns CDR1 SGHTA and CDR2 FQGNSA. Trimming shortened V by 5 bases and J by 2 bases, and 10 bases separated the two germline ends. CDR3 amino acids: CASSRTRAYEQYF. Here the CDR3 DNA reads TGTGCCAGCAGCCGCACCAGGGCCTACGAGCAGTACTTC. Together with reference TRBV7-2 and TRBJ2-7, the CDR3 gives the full variable domain: GAGVSQSPSNKVTEKGKDVELRCDPISGHTALYWYRQSLGQGLEFLIYFQGNSAPDKSGLPSDRFSAERTGGSVSTLTIQRTQQEDSAVYLCASSRTRAYEQYFGPGTRLTVT.

The chain's CDR3 is CASSDPGAGDYGYTF. CDR3 in DNA: TGTGCCAGCAGTGACCCCGGGGCGGGGGACTATGGCTACACCTTC. The chain has TRBV25-1 and TRBJ1-2; D possibly corresponds to TRBD1 (5 bases). V shed 3 bases and J shed 3 bases, with 14 bases lying between them. The CDR3 is 15 amino acids. Germline CDR1 and CDR2: MGHDK and SYGVNS.

The chain links TRBV9 to TRBJ2-2; TRBD2 matches 10 bases. The CDR3 covers 20 residues. Germline-derived CDR1 and CDR2 are SGDLS and YYNGEE. V lost 0 bases and J lost 3; bases outside the gene matches: 14. The CDR3 region is CASSVVVSGGLEIHTGELFF. CDR3 coding DNA: TGTGCCAGCAGCGTAGTAGTTAGCGGGGGGTTGGAGATTCACACCGGGGAGCTGTTTTTT.

The V gene is TRBV19, the J gene TRBJ2-2, with TRBD1 matching 9 bases. From germline, CDR1 is LNHDA and CDR2 SQIVND (reference sequence). The CDR3 spans 17 residues. The junction had 13 bases not matched to a gene; V was cut back by 7 bases and J by 4 bases. CDR3 loop: CASKGEIGQGSTGELFF. CDR3 coding DNA: TGTGCCAGTAAGGGGGAAATAGGACAGGGGAGCACCGGGGAGCTGTTTTTT.

The chain recombines TRBV24-1 with TRBJ2-7; D gene unclear. Germline values: CDR1 KGHDR, CDR2 SFDVKD. The CDR3 sequence is 18 residues long. V lost 0 bases, J lost 2 bases, and 19 bases lay in between. CDR3 coding DNA: TGTGCCACCAGTGATTTGCATTTAGGGTTCTCACAACCCTACGAGCAGTACTTC. Translated: CATSDLHLGFSQPYEQYF.

This rearrangement joins TRBV7-2 to TRBJ2-2; D is possibly TRBD1 or TRBD2 (5 bases each). There are 13 residues in the CDR3. V gave up 5 bases and J gave up 8 bases, with 12 bases separating them. CDR1 SGHTA and CDR2 FQGNSA come from the germline V gene. The CDR3 protein is CASSPTGLGELFF. For the CDR3, the DNA is TGTGCCAGCAGCCCAACAGGACTGGGGGAGCTGTTTTTT.

The chain employs TRBV5-1 and TRBJ2-7; D gene uncertain. V was pared by 0 bases and J by 7 bases, with 5 bases between. Germline V gene sequence: CDR1 SGHRS, CDR2 YFSETQ. CDR3 length: 11 residues. The CDR3 bases are TGCGCCAGCAGCTTGGAAGGGGAGCAGTACTTC. Translated, it gives CASSLEGEQYF. The full variable domain, in which reference TRBV5-1 and TRBJ2-7 provide the parts outside the CDR3, is KAGVTQTPRYLIKTRGQQVTLSCSPISGHRSVSWYQQTPGQGLQFLFEYFSETQRNKGNFPGRFSGRQFSNSRSEMNVSTLELGDSALYLCASSLEGEQYFGPGTRLTVT.

The chain employs TRBV19 and TRBJ1-1; TRBD1 matches at 8 bases. The CDR3 spans 16 residues. The germline gives CDR1 LNHDA, CDR2 SQIVND (reference sequence). V shed 3 bases and J 3 bases; nucleotides not matched to a gene: 9. CDR3 residues: CASSIPGRGRDTEAFF. The CDR3 nucleotides are TGTGCCAGTAGTATCCCCGGCAGGGGGCGCGACACTGAAGCTTTCTTT.

The V gene is TRBV7-9, the J gene TRBJ2-1; 7 nucleotides line up with TRBD2. The CDR3 totals 16 residues. J lost 0 bases, V lost 5 bases, and 7 bases had no gene match. Per the germline V gene, CDR1 is SEHNR and CDR2 is FQNEAQ (reference sequence). CDR3 in DNA: TGTGCCAGCAGCGAGGTCGGGGGGAGCTCCTACAATGAGCAGTTCTTC. Amino acid sequence: CASSEVGGSSYNEQFF. Based on the CDR3 plus reference TRBV7-9 and TRBJ2-1, the full variable domain is DTGVSQNPRHKITKRGQNVTFRCDPISEHNRLYWYRQTLGQGPEFLTYFQNEAQLEKSRLLSDRFSAERPKGSFSTLEIQRTEQGDSAMYLCASSEVGGSSYNEQFFGPGTRLTVL.

The rearrangement uses TRBV7-9 and TRBJ2-1, with TRBD1 as a possible D gene (5 bases). The V gene's germline CDR1 is SEHNR and CDR2 FQNEAQ (reference sequence). Between the trimmed V and J ends, which lost 1 base and 8 bases, there was a span of 12 bases. This CDR3 has 14 residues. CDR3 nucleotides: TGTGCCAGCAGCTTAGGTCAGGGAAGAGATGAGCAGTTCTTC. Amino acids: CASSLGQGRDEQFF.